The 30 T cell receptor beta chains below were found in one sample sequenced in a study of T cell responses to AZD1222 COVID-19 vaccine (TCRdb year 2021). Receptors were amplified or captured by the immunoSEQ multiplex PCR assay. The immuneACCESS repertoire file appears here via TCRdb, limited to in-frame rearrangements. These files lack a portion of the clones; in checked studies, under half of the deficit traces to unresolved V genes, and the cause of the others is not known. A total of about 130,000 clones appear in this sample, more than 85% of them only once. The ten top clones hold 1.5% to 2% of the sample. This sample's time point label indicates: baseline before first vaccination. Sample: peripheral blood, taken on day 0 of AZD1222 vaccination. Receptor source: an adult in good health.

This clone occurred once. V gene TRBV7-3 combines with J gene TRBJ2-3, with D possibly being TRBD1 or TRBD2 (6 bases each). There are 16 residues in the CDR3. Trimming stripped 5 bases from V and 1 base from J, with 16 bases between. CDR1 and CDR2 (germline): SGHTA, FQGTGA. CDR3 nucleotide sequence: TGTGCCAGCAGCCTCATCGGGGGCGATCGCACAGATACGCAGTATTTT. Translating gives CASSLIGGDRTDTQYF.

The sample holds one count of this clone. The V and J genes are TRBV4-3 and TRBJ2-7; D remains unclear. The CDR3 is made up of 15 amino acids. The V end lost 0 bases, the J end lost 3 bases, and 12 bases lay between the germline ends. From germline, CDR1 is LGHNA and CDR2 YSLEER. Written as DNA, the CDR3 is TGCGCCAGCAGCCAAGATCAAGCCGAATTCTACGAGCAGTACTTC. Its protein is CASSQDQAEFYEQYF.

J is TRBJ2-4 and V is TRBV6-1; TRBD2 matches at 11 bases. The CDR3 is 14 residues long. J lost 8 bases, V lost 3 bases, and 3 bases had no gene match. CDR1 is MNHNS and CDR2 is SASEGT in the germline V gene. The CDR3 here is CASSETSGIDIQYF. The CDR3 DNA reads TGTGCCAGCAGTGAGACTAGCGGGATTGACATTCAGTACTTC.

Written as DNA, the CDR3 is TGTGCCAGCTCACGCGCCGGGACGGCGCAAGAGACCCAGTACTTC. Residues: CASSRAGTAQETQYF. The chain carries TRBV18 and TRBJ2-5; perhaps D is TRBD1 or TRBD2 (5 bases each). The CDR3 loop spans 15 amino acids. The ends were cut back, 4 bases at V and 2 bases at J, with 14 bases in the middle. CDR1 is KGHSH and CDR2 is LQKENI in the germline V gene.

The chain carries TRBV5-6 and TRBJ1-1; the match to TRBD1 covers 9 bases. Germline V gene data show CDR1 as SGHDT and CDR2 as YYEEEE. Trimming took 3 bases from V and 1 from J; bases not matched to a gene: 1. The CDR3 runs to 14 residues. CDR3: CASSWGQGNTEAFF. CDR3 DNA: TGTGCCAGCAGCTGGGGACAGGGGAACACTGAAGCTTTCTTT.

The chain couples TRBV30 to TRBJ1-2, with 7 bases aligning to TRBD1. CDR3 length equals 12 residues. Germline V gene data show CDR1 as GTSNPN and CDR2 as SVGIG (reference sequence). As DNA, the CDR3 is TGTGCTACCAGGGGGGCTCTGGAGGGCTACACCTTC. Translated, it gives CATRGALEGYTF.

The CDR3 region is CSVRHNRGPYNEQFF. In DNA, the CDR3 is TGCAGCGTTAGGCATAACAGGGGGCCTTACAATGAGCAGTTCTTC. V and J are TRBV29-1 and TRBJ2-1; 9 nucleotides align to TRBD1. This CDR3 is 15 amino acids long. After removal of 5 bases from V and 4 bases from J, the junction contained 9 bases not matched to a gene. Germline V gives CDR1 SQVTM, CDR2 ANQGSEA.

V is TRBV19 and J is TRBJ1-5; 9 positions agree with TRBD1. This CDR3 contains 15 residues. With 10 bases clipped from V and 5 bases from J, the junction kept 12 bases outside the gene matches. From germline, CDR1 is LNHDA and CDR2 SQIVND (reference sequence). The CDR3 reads CATRTGQGSDQPQHF. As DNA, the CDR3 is TGTGCCACCAGGACGGGACAGGGAAGCGATCAGCCCCAGCATTTT. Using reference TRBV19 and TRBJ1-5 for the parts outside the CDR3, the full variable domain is DGGITQSPKYLFRKEGQNVTLSCEQNLNHDAMYWYRQDPGQGLRLIYYSQIVNDFQKGDIAEGYSVSREKKESFPLTVTSAQKNPTAFYLCATRTGQGSDQPQHFGDGTRLSIL.

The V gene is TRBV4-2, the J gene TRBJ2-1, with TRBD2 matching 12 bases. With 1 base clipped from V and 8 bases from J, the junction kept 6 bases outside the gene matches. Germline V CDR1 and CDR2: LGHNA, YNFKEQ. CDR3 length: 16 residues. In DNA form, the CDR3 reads TGTGCCAGCAGCCAAGGGCTAGCGGGGGGGCCGGATGAGCAGTTCTTC. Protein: CASSQGLAGGPDEQFF.

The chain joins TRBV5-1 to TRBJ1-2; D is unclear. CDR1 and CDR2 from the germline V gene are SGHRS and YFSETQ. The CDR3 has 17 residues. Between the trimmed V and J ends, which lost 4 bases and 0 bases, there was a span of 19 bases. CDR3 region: CASSTPTYSTANYGYTF. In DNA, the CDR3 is TGCGCCAGCAGCACCCCAACTTACTCTACCGCTAACTATGGCTACACCTTC.

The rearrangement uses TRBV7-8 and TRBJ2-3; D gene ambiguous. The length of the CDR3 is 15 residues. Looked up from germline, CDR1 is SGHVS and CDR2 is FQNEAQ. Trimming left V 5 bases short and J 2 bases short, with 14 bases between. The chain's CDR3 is CASSPDRVHTDTQYF. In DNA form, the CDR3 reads TGTGCCAGCAGCCCCGACCGGGTTCACACAGATACGCAGTATTTT.

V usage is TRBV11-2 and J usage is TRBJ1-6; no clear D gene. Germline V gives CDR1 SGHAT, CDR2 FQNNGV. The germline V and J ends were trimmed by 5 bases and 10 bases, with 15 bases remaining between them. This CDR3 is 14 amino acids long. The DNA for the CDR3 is TGTGCCAGCAGCCAAGAAGGTGTGGGCTCACCCCTCCACTTT. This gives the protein CASSQEGVGSPLHF.

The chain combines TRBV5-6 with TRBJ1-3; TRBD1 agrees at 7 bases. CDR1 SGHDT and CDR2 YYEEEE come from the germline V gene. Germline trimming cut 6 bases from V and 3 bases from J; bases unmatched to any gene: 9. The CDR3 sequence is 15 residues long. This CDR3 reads CASNRRGVYGNTIYF. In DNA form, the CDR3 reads TGTGCCAGCAACCGCAGGGGGGTCTATGGAAACACCATATATTTT.

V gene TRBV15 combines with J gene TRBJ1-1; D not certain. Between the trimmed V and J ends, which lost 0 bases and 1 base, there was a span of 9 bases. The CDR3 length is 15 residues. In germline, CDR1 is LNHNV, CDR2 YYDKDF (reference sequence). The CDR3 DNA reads TGTGCCACCAGCAGAGATGGAGGTGGGAACACTGAAGCTTTCTTT. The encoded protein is CATSRDGGGNTEAFF.

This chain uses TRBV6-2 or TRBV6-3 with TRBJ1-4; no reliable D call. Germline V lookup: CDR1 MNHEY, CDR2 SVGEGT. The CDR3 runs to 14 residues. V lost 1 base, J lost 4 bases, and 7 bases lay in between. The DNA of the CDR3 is TGTGCCAGCAGTTACTGGGCTATTAATGAAAAACTGTTTTTT. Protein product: CASSYWAINEKLFF.

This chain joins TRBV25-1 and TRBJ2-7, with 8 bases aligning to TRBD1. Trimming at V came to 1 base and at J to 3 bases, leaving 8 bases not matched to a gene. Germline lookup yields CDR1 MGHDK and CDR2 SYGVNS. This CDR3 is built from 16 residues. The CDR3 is CASSEWTGQGFYEQYF. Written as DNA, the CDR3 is TGTGCCAGCAGTGAATGGACTGGACAGGGATTCTACGAGCAGTACTTC.

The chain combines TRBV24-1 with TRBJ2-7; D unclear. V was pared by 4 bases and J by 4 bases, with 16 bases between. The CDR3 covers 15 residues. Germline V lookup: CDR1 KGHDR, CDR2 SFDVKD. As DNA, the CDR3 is TGTGCCACCAGTGACCGAACGGCCAGCCAATACGAGCAGTACTTC. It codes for CATSDRTASQYEQYF.

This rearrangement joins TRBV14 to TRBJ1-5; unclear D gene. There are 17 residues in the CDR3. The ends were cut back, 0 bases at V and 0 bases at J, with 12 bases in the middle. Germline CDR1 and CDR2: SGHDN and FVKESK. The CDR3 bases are TGTGCCAGCAGCCAAGAAGGCAGACGGAGTAGCAATCAGCCCCAGCATTTT. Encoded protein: CASSQEGRRSSNQPQHF.

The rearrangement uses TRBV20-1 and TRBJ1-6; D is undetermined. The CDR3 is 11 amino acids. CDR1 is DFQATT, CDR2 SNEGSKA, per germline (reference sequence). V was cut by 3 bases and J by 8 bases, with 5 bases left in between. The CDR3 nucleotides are TGCAGTGCTAGGACCGATTCACCCCTCCACTTT. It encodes CSARTDSPLHF.

This CDR3 is CASSQMPNTEAFF. The CDR3 bases are TGTGCCAGCAGCCAGATGCCCAACACTGAAGCTTTCTTT. The V gene is TRBV3-1 (or the pseudogene TRBV3-2), the J gene TRBJ1-1; D call uncertain. In germline, CDR1 is LGHDT, CDR2 YNNKEL (reference sequence). The length of the CDR3 is 13 residues. Trimming left V 3 bases short and J 2 bases short, with 7 bases between.

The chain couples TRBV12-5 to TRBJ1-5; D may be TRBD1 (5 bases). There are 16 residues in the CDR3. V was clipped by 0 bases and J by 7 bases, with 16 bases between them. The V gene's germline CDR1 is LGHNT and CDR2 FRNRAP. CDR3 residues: CASGLVIGDQAQPQHF. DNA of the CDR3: TGTGCTAGTGGTTTGGTAATAGGGGACCAAGCGCAGCCCCAGCATTTT.

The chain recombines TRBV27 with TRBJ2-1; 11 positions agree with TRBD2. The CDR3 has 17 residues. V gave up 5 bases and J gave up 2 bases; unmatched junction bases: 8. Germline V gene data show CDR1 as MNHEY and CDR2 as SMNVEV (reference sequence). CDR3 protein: CASSHGLAGQAYNEQFF. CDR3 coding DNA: TGTGCCAGCAGTCACGGACTAGCGGGTCAGGCCTACAATGAGCAGTTCTTC.

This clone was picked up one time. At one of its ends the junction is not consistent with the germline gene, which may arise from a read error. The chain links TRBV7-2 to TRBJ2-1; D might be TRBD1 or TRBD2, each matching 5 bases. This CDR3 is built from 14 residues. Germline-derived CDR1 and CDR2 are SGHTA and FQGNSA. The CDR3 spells CAPRDDSSYNEQFF. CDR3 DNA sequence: TGCGCACCACGGGACGACAGCAGCTACAATGAGCAGTTCTTC.

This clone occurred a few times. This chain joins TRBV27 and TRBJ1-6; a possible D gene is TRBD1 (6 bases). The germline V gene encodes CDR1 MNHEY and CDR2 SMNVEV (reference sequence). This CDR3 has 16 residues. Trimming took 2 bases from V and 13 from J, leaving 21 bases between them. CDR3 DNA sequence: TGTGCCAGCAGTTTACTTCGGGACACCTCTAATCGGCCCCTCCACTTT. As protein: CASSLLRDTSNRPLHF.

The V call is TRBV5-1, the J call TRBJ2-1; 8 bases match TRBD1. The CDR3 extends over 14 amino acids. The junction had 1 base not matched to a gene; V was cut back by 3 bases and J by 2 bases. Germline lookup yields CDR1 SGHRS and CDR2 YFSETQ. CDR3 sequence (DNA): TGCGCCAGCAGCTCGGGACAGGCCTACAATGAGCAGTTCTTC. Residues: CASSSGQAYNEQFF.

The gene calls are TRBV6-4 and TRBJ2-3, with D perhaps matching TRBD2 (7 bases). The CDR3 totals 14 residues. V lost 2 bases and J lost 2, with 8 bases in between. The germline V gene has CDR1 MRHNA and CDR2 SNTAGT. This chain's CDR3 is CASSDGGATDTQYF. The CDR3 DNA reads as TGTGCCAGCAGTGACGGGGGGGCCACAGATACGCAGTATTTT.

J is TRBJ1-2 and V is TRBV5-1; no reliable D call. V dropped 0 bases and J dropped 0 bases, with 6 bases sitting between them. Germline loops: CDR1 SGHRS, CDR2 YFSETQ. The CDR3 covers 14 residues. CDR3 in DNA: TGCGCCAGCAGCTTGGGGGAAGCTAACTATGGCTACACCTTC. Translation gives CASSLGEANYGYTF.

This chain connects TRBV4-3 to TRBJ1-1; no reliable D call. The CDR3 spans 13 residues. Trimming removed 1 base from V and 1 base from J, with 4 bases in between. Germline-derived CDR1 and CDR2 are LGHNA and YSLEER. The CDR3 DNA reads TGCGCCAGCAGCCAAGGGGCGAACACTGAAGCTTTCTTT. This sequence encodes CASSQGANTEAFF.

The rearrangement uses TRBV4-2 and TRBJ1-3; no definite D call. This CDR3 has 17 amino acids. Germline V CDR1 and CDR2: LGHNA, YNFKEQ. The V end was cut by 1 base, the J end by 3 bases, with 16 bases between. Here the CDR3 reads CASSQVTDGDYGNTIYF. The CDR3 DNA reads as TGTGCCAGCAGCCAAGTCACCGACGGGGATTATGGAAACACCATATATTTT.

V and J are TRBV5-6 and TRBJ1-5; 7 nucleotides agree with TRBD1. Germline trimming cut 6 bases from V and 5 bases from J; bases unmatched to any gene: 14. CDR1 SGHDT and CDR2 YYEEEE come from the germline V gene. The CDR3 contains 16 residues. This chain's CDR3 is CASTIRAGGLHQPQHF. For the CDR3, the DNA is TGTGCCAGCACAATAAGGGCAGGGGGACTTCATCAGCCCCAGCATTTT.